This T cell receptor (beta chain) derives from a study of memory CD4+ T cells and cytomegalovirus serostatus. Here immunoSEQ multiplex PCR was the method, and the copy in TCRdb shows in-frame clones only, minus some. The data show around 40,000 clones, around 79% seen once. This clone was recorded a few times. Single viable CD3+CD4+CD8-CD45RO+ cells were sorted as the memory CD4+ T cells. The clonotype originates from an adult in good health and CMV-seronegative. Sequenced: memory CD4+ T cells from blood.

DNA of the CDR3: TGCGCCAGCAGCCAAGGGGGGAGCGGGGGTTCAATAGATACGCAGTATTTT. Its protein is CASSQGGSGGSIDTQYF. The chain is built from TRBV4-1 and TRBJ2-3, with TRBD2 matching over 8 bases. V gave up 1 base and J gave up 5 bases; unmatched junction bases: 11. CDR1 MGHRA and CDR2 YSYEKL come from the germline V gene. The CDR3 has 17 residues.